Presented here are 25 T cell receptor beta chains from one specimen sequenced in a study of T cells in women clearing cervical HPV infection. Sequenced by immunoSEQ multiplex PCR; TCRdb stores in-frame clones only, minus some. The sample holds tens of thousands of clones. Sequencing was carried out using blood buffy coat. These receptors all come from a woman between 18 and 70 years old with a cervical HPV16 infection that either progressed to CIN3+ or cleared (not recorded which).

By frequency, this clone registers medium-sized. Incomplete CDR3 DNA: TGCAGTGCTAGGTCAGGGGGTGTAGATACG. Translated, it gives CSARSGGVDT. The whole CDR3 protein reads CSARSGGVDTQYF. The rearrangement uses TRBV20-1 and TRBJ2-3; TRBD1 matches 7 bases. The missing CDR3 end, 3 residues past where the read stops, is filled in from the germline J gene. The germline gives CDR1 DFQATT, CDR2 SNEGSKA (reference sequence). CDR3 length equals 13 residues. V shed 3 bases and J 5 bases; nucleotides not matched to a gene: 5.

Regarding this clone: The DNA ends 3 residues before the CDR3 does, and the rest of the CDR3 is filled in from the germline J gene. V usage is TRBV25-1 and J usage is TRBJ2-3; D unresolved. Germline V gives CDR1 MGHDK, CDR2 SYGVNS. CDR3 size: 14 residues. V lost 2 bases to trimming and J lost 2 bases, with 8 bases between them. CDR3 loop: CASSEQTYTDTQYF. The sequenced part of the CDR3 DNA is TGTGCCAGCAGTGAACAGACATACACAGATACG.

As regards this clone: Read coverage stops 3 residues before the CDR3 terminus; the germline J gene supplies the remainder. The V and J genes are TRBV30 and TRBJ2-5, with a tentative D call TRBD2 (6 bases). Germline assignment: CDR1 GTSNPN and CDR2 SVGIG (reference sequence). The ends were cut back, 3 bases at V and 5 bases at J, with 19 bases in the middle. This CDR3 has 15 amino acids. The chain's CDR3 is CAWSPAGGIFETQYF. CDR3 DNA (partial): TGTGCCTGGAGCCCCGCCGGCGGGATTTTTGAGACC.

The chain's CDR3 is CASSLGDRETQYF. The CDR3 bases that were read are TGTGCCAGCTCACTAGGGGACAGAGAGACG. J is TRBJ2-3 and V is TRBV18; 7 nucleotides line up with TRBD1. The read ends 3 residues before the CDR3 terminus; that terminus is restored from the germline J gene. Germline V gene data show CDR1 as KGHSH and CDR2 as LQKENI. The CDR3 has 13 amino acids.

Details on this clone: The sequenced fragment ends 3 residues before the CDR3 boundary, so the rest is inferred from the germline J gene. The chain uses TRBV20-1 and TRBJ2-1; 7 nucleotides align to TRBD1. The CDR3 extends over 14 amino acids. With 6 bases clipped from V and 8 bases from J, the junction kept 13 bases outside the gene matches. From germline, CDR1 is DFQATT and CDR2 SNEGSKA (reference sequence). CDR3 DNA, as far as it was read: TGCAGTGCGCAGAGGGGGCTTATTCCGGATGAG. It is translated as CSAQRGLIPDE. The whole CDR3 sequence reads CSAQRGLIPDEQFF.

For this clone: The read halts 3 residues ahead of the CDR3 end, with the missing end drawn from the germline J gene. The chain employs TRBV29-1 and TRBJ2-5, with TRBD2 identical over 10 bases. There are 14 residues in the CDR3. CDR1 and CDR2 from the germline V gene are SQVTM and ANQGSEA. V lost 6 bases, J lost 4 bases, and 8 bases stayed unmatched. CDR3 region: CSVLAGVGGETQYF. The covered CDR3 bases are TGCAGCGTCCTAGCGGGGGTCGGGGGAGAGACC. The whole variable domain, filled in from reference TRBV29-1 and TRBJ2-5, reads SAVISQKPSRDICQRGTSLTIQCQVDSQVTMMFWYRQQPGQSLTLIATANQGSEATYESGFVIDKFPISRPNLTFSTLTVSNMSPEDSSIYLCSVLAGVGGETQYFGPGTRLLVL.

To note about this clone: The read falls 3 residues short of the CDR3 end, and the missing part is taken from the germline J gene. The chain employs TRBV18 and TRBJ2-7; maybe TRBD1 (6 bases). Germline loops: CDR1 KGHSH, CDR2 LQKENI. Trimming shortened V by 4 bases and J by 3 bases, and 13 bases separated the two germline ends. CDR3 length equals 14 residues. CDR3 sequence reads: CASSQQGRYYEQYF. CDR3 DNA, as far as it was read: TGTGCCAGCTCACAACAGGGAAGATACTACGAG. The full variable domain, rest sourced from reference TRBV18 and TRBJ2-7, is NAGVMQNPRHLVRRRGQEARLRCSPMKGHSHVYWYRQLPEEGLKFMVYLQKENIIDESGMPKERFSAEFPKEGPSILRIQQVVRGDSAAYFCASSQQGRYYEQYFGPGTRLTVT.

Comments on this clone: The CDR3 end is not reached by the read, which stops 3 residues before it; the germline J gene fills it in. The V call is TRBV20-1, the J call TRBJ1-5; D is perhaps TRBD1 (6 bases). This CDR3 spans 15 amino acids. Germline V gene lookup returns CDR1 DFQATT and CDR2 SNEGSKA (reference sequence). Trimming removed 0 bases from V and 9 bases from J, with 18 bases in between. CDR3 residues: CSAREGGGALGPQHF. The sequenced CDR3 bases are TGCAGTGCTAGAGAGGGAGGGGGTGCCTTGGGGCCC.

As for this clone: The CDR3 goes on 3 residues after the read ends, and that part is filled in from the germline J gene. This chain uses TRBV20-1 with TRBJ2-3; D is perhaps TRBD1 (6 bases). Between the trimmed V and J ends, which lost 1 base and 3 bases, there was a span of 11 bases. CDR1 and CDR2 (germline): DFQATT, SNEGSKA (reference sequence). The CDR3 is 14 residues long. CDR3 residues: CSARVGQGTDTQYF. CDR3 DNA, as far as it was read: TGCAGTGCTAGAGTTGGGCAGGGGACAGATACG.

Of note for this clone: With the read ending 3 residues before the CDR3 end, the germline J gene is used to fill in that end. The chain recombines TRBV19 with TRBJ2-2; D might be TRBD2 (5 bases). CDR1 LNHDA and CDR2 SQIVND come from the germline V gene (reference sequence). The CDR3 totals 13 residues. Partial CDR3 DNA: TGTGCCAGTAGTATTCATCAGGAGGAAAAG. Encoded protein: CASSIHQEEK. The full CDR3 reads CASSIHQEEKLFF.

Details on this clone: The read gets to within 3 residues of the CDR3 end, and the germline J gene fills in the rest. The chain couples TRBV20-1 to TRBJ1-6, with D maybe TRBD1 (5 bases). V was shortened by 2 bases and J by 0 bases, with 8 bases between the two germline ends. In germline, CDR1 is DFQATT, CDR2 SNEGSKA (reference sequence). CDR3 size: 15 residues. CDR3 DNA (partial): TGCAGTGCTAGAACCGGGGGCTCCTATAATTCACCC. It is translated as CSARTGGSYNSP. The entire CDR3 reads CSARTGGSYNSPLHF.

As for this clone: The CDR3 extends 3 residues past the end of the read, so its final part is completed from the germline J gene. The rearrangement links TRBV2 to TRBJ1-2; a weak D match, TRBD1 (5 bases). Trimming cost V 8 bases and J 0 bases, with 7 bases left between them. CDR1 is SNHLY, CDR2 FYNNEI, per germline. The CDR3 has 12 amino acids. This chain's CDR3 is CASGGANYGYTF. The covered CDR3 bases are TGTGCCAGCGGGGGGGCTAACTATGGC.

Points on this clone: The read comes to an end 3 residues before the CDR3 does, leaving the germline J gene to fill in the end. The chain recombines TRBV29-1 with TRBJ1-2, with 9 bases matching TRBD1. Germline CDR1 is SQVTM and CDR2 is ANQGSEA. The CDR3 loop spans 12 amino acids. The junction had 2 bases not matched to a gene; V was cut back by 4 bases and J by 5 bases. Incomplete CDR3 DNA: TGCAGCGTTGTGGACAGGGGATATGGC. Translation: CSVVDRGYG. The CDR3 in its entirety is CSVVDRGYGYTF.

Comment on this clone: The read comes to an end 3 residues before the CDR3 does, leaving the germline J gene to fill in the end. The chain combines TRBV6-2 or TRBV6-3 with TRBJ1-3; unclear D gene. The CDR3 has 14 residues. V was pared by 2 bases and J by 0 bases, with 5 bases between. CDR1 is MNHEY and CDR2 is SVGEGT in the germline V gene. The CDR3 reads CASSYVGSGNTIYF. CDR3 DNA, as far as it was read: TGTGCCAGCAGTTACGTCGGCTCTGGAAACACC.

Notes on this clone: The DNA ends 3 residues before the CDR3 does, and the rest of the CDR3 is filled in from the germline J gene. The gene calls are TRBV5-1 and TRBJ1-1; 7 bases line up with TRBD1. Germline values: CDR1 SGHRS, CDR2 YFSETQ. The CDR3 spans 14 residues. The J segment lost 2 bases and the V segment lost 3 bases, leaving 4 bases of the junction unmatched. The CDR3 sequence is CASSWGQLNTEAFF. CDR3 bases read: TGCGCCAGCAGCTGGGGACAGCTCAACACTGAA.

The CDR3 bases that were read are TGTGCCAGCAGCCCGAGCGGTAATGAAAAA. Amino acid sequence: CASSPSGNEK. The whole CDR3 reads CASSPSGNEKAFF. The V and J genes are TRBV7-9 and TRBJ1-1; no clear D. The read falls 3 residues short of the CDR3 end, and the missing part is taken from the germline J gene. There are 13 residues in the CDR3. The germline V gene encodes CDR1 SEHNR and CDR2 FQNEAQ (reference sequence).

Concerning this clone: The read comes to an end 3 residues before the CDR3 does, leaving the germline J gene to fill in the end. This rearrangement joins TRBV18 to TRBJ1-1, with TRBD1 matching 7 bases. Germline-derived CDR1 and CDR2 are KGHSH and LQKENI. V gave up 3 bases and J gave up 3 bases; unmatched junction bases: 7. This CDR3 contains 15 residues. CDR3 sequence reads: CASSPSKGADTEAFF. The sequenced part of the CDR3 DNA is TGTGCCAGCTCACCGTCGAAGGGGGCGGACACTGAA.

Regarding this clone: Relative to the germline gene, one junction end is altered; a read error may explain this. The sequence runs out 3 residues before the end of the CDR3; the remainder is reconstructed from the germline J gene. The identical CDR3 is also encoded by other nucleotide sequences in the sample. The rearrangement uses TRBV7-2 and TRBJ1-3; D is ambiguous. Germline V CDR1 and CDR2: SGHTA, FQGNSA. The CDR3 is 15 residues long. The DNA read from the CDR3 is TGTGCCAGCAGCCCCTACGGAGGCCGGGGAAACACG. This encodes CASSPYGGRGNT. The full CDR3 sequence reads CASSPYGGRGNTIYF.

Partial CDR3 DNA: TGTGCCGACAAAGTAGCGGGACTGCAAGAGACG. This gives the protein CADKVAGLQET. The entire CDR3 protein is CADKVAGLQETQYF. The chain recombines TRBV2 with TRBJ2-3, with 8 positions matching TRBD2. The CDR3 end lies 3 residues beyond the end of the read and is filled in from the germline J gene. Looked up from germline, CDR1 is SNHLY and CDR2 is FYNNEI. The CDR3 covers 14 residues. Full variable domain (rest looked up from reference TRBV2 and TRBJ2-3): EPEVTQTPSHQVTQMGQEVILRCVPISNHLYFYWYRQILGQKVEFLVSFYNNEISEKSEIFDDQFSVERPDGSNFTLKIRSTKLEDSAMYFCADKVAGLQETQYFGPGTRLTVL.

On this clone: The CDR3 is cut off 3 residues early in the read; its end comes from the germline J gene. This chain links TRBV6-4 with TRBJ2-1; tentative D call: TRBD2 (6 bases). Germline values: CDR1 MRHNA, CDR2 SNTAGT. Trimming took off 4 bases at V and 0 bases at J, with 13 bases between the two ends. The CDR3 sequence is 16 residues long. The CDR3 is CASSVEAGSSYNEQFF. The sequenced CDR3 bases are TGTGCCAGCAGTGTCGAGGCGGGGAGCTCCTACAATGAG.

About this clone itself: Read coverage stops 3 residues before the CDR3 terminus; the germline J gene supplies the remainder. This rearrangement joins TRBV30 to TRBJ2-5, with 9 positions matching TRBD2. V lost 1 base, J lost 6 bases, and 12 bases stayed unmatched. Germline CDR1 and CDR2: GTSNPN and SVGIG (reference sequence). The CDR3 is 16 amino acids. Here the CDR3 reads CAWSEGGAGGMQTQYF. The sequenced part of the CDR3 DNA is TGTGCCTGGAGTGAAGGGGGGGCGGGAGGGATGCAGACC.

As for this clone: Read data end 3 residues before the CDR3 end; the end is taken from the germline J gene. The rearrangement uses TRBV7-2 and TRBJ2-5, with 8 bases lining up with TRBD1. There are 14 residues in the CDR3. With V trimmed by 5 bases and J by 3 bases, 5 bases remained unmatched. Germline V lookup: CDR1 SGHTA, CDR2 FQGNSA. Incomplete CDR3 DNA: TGTGCCAGCAGCGCCAGGACAGGGAAAGAGACC. This encodes CASSARTGKET. The entire CDR3 protein is CASSARTGKETQYF.

Notes on this clone: The missing CDR3 end, 3 residues past where the read stops, is filled in from the germline J gene. Distinct nucleotide sequences in the sample also encode this CDR3. The rearrangement links TRBV29-1 to TRBJ2-5; 8 bases align to TRBD1. Trimming took 6 bases from V and 3 from J; bases not matched to a gene: 3. Germline values: CDR1 SQVTM, CDR2 ANQGSEA. The CDR3 runs 12 residues. CDR3 sequence reads: CSVDRGEETQYF. CDR3 bases read: TGCAGCGTCGACAGGGGTGAAGAGACC.

The part of the CDR3 DNA that was read is TGTGCCAGCAGCTTTCCATATAGCAATCAGCCG. Translated: CASSFPYSNQP. The CDR3 reads in full as CASSFPYSNQPQYF. The genes are TRBV7-2 and TRBJ2-3; D remains ambiguous. The DNA ends 3 residues before the CDR3 does, and the rest of the CDR3 is filled in from the germline J gene. Germline V lookup: CDR1 SGHTA, CDR2 FQGNSA. The CDR3 runs to 14 residues.

On this clone: At one of its ends the junction is not consistent with the germline gene, which may arise from a read error. The CDR3 is cut off 3 residues early in the read; its end comes from the germline J gene. V is TRBV23-1 and J is TRBJ2-2, with TRBD1 matching over 12 bases. TRBV23-1 is treated as an ORF (open reading frame) with a function not yet certain. CDR3 length: 16 amino acids. The CDR3 DNA, read in part, is TGCGCCAGCAGCCCCTCCCTCGGGACAGGGGGCGGGAAG. Translation: CASSPSLGTGGGK. The full CDR3 is CASSPSLGTGGGKLFF.